This TCR beta chain was documented in a study of blood T cell repertoires in COVID-19 (dated by TCRdb to 2020 to 2021). With respect to the entire study: Samples covering the acute and convalescent phases of COVID-19 were provided by collaborators in the United States, Italy and Spain. The material from the prospective study consisted of cDNA or gDNA derived from T cells, B-cell-depleted T cells, or PBMCs. Where available, HLA class I and class II types were taken from metadata supplied by the sample provider and were not determined by assay-based typing. The repertoires were released in a freely available public database intended as a resource for research on the immune response to SARS-CoV-2. The samples were drawn from the first 160 participants of the ongoing ImmuneRACE study and from 950 to 1,500 subjects provided by 6 global collaborators. Deeply sampled blood TCRbeta repertoires from subjects exposed to, actively infected with, or recovered from COVID-19 were included in the dataset. Sample metadata almost always included a de-identified subject ID, COVID-19 status, age in years and sex.

General study outcomes and caveats: Clinical and demographic metadata were provided uncurated, with the amount varying by source and participant.

As for this clone: It has no known antigen specificity. No base-level quality is on record; no much larger clone is a single base apart.

TCRbeta CDR3 regions were amplified from genomic DNA using the immunoSEQ Assay, a bias-controlled multiplex PCR. Under the source paper's analysis protocol: The number of nucleated cells in each sample was estimated from the amplification of reference gene primers within the assay. Sequence reads were collapsed and filtered to measure the absolute abundance of every unique TCRbeta CDR3 rearrangement. For each sample, productive Simpson clonality was calculated by taking the square root of Simpson's diversity index across productive rearrangements. This is the immuneACCESS table as TCRdb keeps it, with only in-frame sequences that have V and J called. A part of the clones is gone; compared with another copy, unresolved V genes explain less than half, and the rest is unexplained. That table furnishes V, J and clone size, whereas the DNA furnished D and trimming. Within this sample are around 240,000 clones, with 75% to 85% of them counted one time only. Clones ranked in the top ten supply around 7.2% of the sample.

The CDR3 contains 14 residues, cysteine and phenylalanine counted. The kept DNA is CDR3 alone, 42 bases in frame from the first base. V has 7 bases trimmed and J has 5 bases trimmed; junction bases matching no gene number 4. From the germline V gene (reference sequence), CDR1 is LGHDT and CDR2 is YNNKEL. The collaborating institutions used their own protocols to collect whole blood in K2EDTA tubes. Collaborator samples were shipped for TCRbeta analysis as frozen whole blood, isolated PBMCs, or DNA extracted from either sample type. The V gene is TRBV3-1 (or the pseudogene TRBV3-2) and the J gene is TRBJ2-1; a stretch of 11 junction bases matches TRBD2. This receptor was identified in a woman aged 45-59 years with acute or convalescent COVID-19. The sample consisted of peripheral blood. The CDR3 region reads CASTGGLADNEQFF. The base sequence is TGTGCCAGCACCGGGGGACTAGCGGACAATGAGCAGTTCTTC.